One and the same sample provided the 7 T cell receptor beta chains below, sequenced in a study of blood T cell repertoires in COVID-19. Assay used: immunoSEQ multiplex PCR; TCRdb lists only in-frame clones, some missing. Of roughly 120,000 clones listed, roughly 89% are singletons. Sequencing used peripheral blood. The receptors derive from a woman in her 50s with acute or convalescent COVID-19.

This chain links TRBV5-1 with TRBJ2-5, with D maybe TRBD1 (5 bases). The germline CDR1 and CDR2 sequences are SGHRS and YFSETQ. Trimming took off 6 bases at V and 5 bases at J, with 23 bases between the two ends. The CDR3 is made up of 16 amino acids. The CDR3: CASTFGQGGKRETQYF. In DNA form, the CDR3 reads TGCGCCAGCACCTTTGGGCAGGGTGGGAAGAGGGAGACCCAGTACTTC. Complete variable domain (other parts from reference TRBV5-1 and TRBJ2-5): KAGVTQTPRYLIKTRGQQVTLSCSPISGHRSVSWYQQTPGQGLQFLFEYFSETQRNKGNFPGRFSGRQFSNSRSEMNVSTLELGDSALYLCASTFGQGGKRETQYFGPGTRLLVL.

This clone was detected only once. This chain links TRBV5-1 with TRBJ1-4, with D possibly TRBD1 on 5 matching bases. Trimming removed 2 bases at V and 7 bases at J, with 15 bases between. The germline gives CDR1 SGHRS, CDR2 YFSETQ. This CDR3 contains 15 residues. CDR3 sequence reads: CASSLGEGPGEKLFF. The CDR3 DNA reads as TGCGCCAGCAGCTTAGGGGAGGGCCCAGGTGAAAAACTGTTTTTT.

The CDR3 reads CASSYSSTTGGYTF. CDR3 nucleotides: TGTGCCAGCAGTTACTCGAGCACCACCGGGGGCTACACCTTC. The chain links TRBV6-5 to TRBJ1-2; unclear D gene. CDR1 and CDR2 from the germline V gene are MNHEY and SVGAGI. The ends were cut back, 0 bases at V and 8 bases at J, with 13 bases in the middle. This CDR3 spans 14 amino acids.

V gene TRBV2 combines with J gene TRBJ1-2; TRBD1 matches at 7 bases. Germline CDR1 reads SNHLY; CDR2 reads FYNNEI. Trimming removed 6 bases from V and 4 bases from J; junction bases left unmatched: 8. There are 14 residues in the CDR3. CDR3 bases: TGTGCCAGCAGCGAAACTCGGGACAGCTATGGCTACACCTTC. Protein product: CASSETRDSYGYTF.

The gene calls are TRBV5-1 and TRBJ1-1; D uncertain. From germline, CDR1 is SGHRS and CDR2 YFSETQ. The germline V and J ends were trimmed by 0 bases and 2 bases, with 8 bases remaining between them. There are 14 residues in the CDR3. Here the CDR3 reads CASSLGVRNTEAFF. Here the CDR3 DNA reads TGCGCCAGCAGCTTGGGCGTTCGAAACACTGAAGCTTTCTTT. Together with reference TRBV5-1 and TRBJ1-1, the CDR3 gives the full variable domain: KAGVTQTPRYLIKTRGQQVTLSCSPISGHRSVSWYQQTPGQGLQFLFEYFSETQRNKGNFPGRFSGRQFSNSRSEMNVSTLELGDSALYLCASSLGVRNTEAFFGQGTRLTVV.

CDR3 nucleotide sequence: TGTGCCAGTACCCAGCGCATGAACACTGAAGCTTTCTTT. Translated: CASTQRMNTEAFF. The chain recombines TRBV19 with TRBJ1-1; D remains unclear. CDR1 is LNHDA, CDR2 SQIVND, per germline (reference sequence). CDR3 size: 13 residues. Trimming took 7 bases from V and 0 from J, leaving 9 bases between them.

This chain uses TRBV19 with TRBJ1-2; 12 bases map to TRBD1. Trimming cost V 5 bases and J 8 bases; bases outside gene matches: 12. CDR1 and CDR2 from the germline V gene are LNHDA and SQIVND (reference sequence). This CDR3 spans 16 amino acids. The DNA for the CDR3 is TGTGCCAGTAGTCGGCTTCCGGGACAGGGGGCAGGAGGCTACACCTTC. Amino acid sequence: CASSRLPGQGAGGYTF.